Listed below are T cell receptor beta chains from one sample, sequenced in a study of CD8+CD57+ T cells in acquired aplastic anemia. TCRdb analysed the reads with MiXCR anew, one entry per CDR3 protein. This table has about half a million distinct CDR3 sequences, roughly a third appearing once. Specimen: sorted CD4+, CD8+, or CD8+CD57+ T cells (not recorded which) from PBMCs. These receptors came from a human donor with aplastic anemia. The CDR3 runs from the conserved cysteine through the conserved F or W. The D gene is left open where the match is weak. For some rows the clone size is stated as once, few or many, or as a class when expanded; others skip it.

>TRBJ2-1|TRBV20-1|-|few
CSASEGTTNEQFF
TGCAGTGCTAGTGAAGGGACAACGAATGAGCAGTTCTTC
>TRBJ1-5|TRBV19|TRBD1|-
CASSRGQGGGQPQHF
TGTGCCAGTAGTAGGGGACAGGGGGGCGGTCAGCCCCAGCATTTT
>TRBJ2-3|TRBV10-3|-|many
CAISESRPGAVDTQYF
TGTGCCATCAGTGAGTCGAGACCCGGAGCGGTAGATACGCAGTATTTT
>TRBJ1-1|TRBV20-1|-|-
CSARENRADTEAFF
TGCAGTGCTAGAGAAAACAGGGCGGACACTGAAGCTTTCTTT
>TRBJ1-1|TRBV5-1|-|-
CASNLDRTEAFF
TGCGCCAGCAACTTGGACAGAACTGAAGCTTTCTTT
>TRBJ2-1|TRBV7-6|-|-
CASSSPLRGSLRNEQFF
TGTGCCAGCAGCTCCCCGCTCCGGGGGTCCCTAAGAAATGAGCAGTTCTTC
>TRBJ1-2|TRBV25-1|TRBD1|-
CASSARETGGKGYTF
TGTGCCAGCAGTGCTAGAGAGACAGGGGGCAAGGGCTACACCTTC
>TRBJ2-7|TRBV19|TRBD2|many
CASKERGDRNEQYF
TGTGCCAGTAAAGAGCGGGGGGATCGGAACGAGCAGTACTTC
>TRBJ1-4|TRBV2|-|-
CASRQGRNEKLFF
TGTGCCAGCAGACAGGGTCGAAATGAAAAACTGTTTTTT
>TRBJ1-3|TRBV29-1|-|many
CSVTSGNTIYF
TGCAGCGTTACCTCTGGAAACACCATATATTTT
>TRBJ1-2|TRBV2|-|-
CASPGNYGYTF
TGTGCCAGCCCGGGGAACTATGGCTACACCTTC
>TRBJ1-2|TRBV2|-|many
CASRVSINYGYTF
TGTGCCAGCAGGGTATCCATTAACTATGGCTACACCTTC
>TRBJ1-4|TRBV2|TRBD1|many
CASSERTGEEKLFF
TGTGCCAGCAGTGAAAGAACAGGGGAAGAAAAACTGTTTTTT
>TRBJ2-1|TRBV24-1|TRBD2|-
CATTGTSGSGPNEQFF
TGTGCCACCACCGGGACTAGCGGGAGCGGGCCAAATGAGCAGTTCTTC
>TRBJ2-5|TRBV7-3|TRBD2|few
CASSASGGFQETQYF
TGTGCCAGCAGCGCGAGCGGGGGATTCCAAGAGACCCAGTACTTC
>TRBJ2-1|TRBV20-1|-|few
CSARDPQVNEQFF
TGCAGTGCTAGAGATCCACAGGTCAATGAGCAGTTCTTC
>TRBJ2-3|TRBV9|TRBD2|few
CASSRLAGGPDTQYF
TGTGCCAGCAGTCGACTAGCGGGAGGACCGGATACGCAGTATTTT
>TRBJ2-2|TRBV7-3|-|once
CASSPTTEANTGELFF
TGTGCCAGCAGCCCGACCACTGAAGCGAACACCGGGGAGCTGTTTTTT